Sequencing of this T cell receptor (beta chain) was carried out in a study of CD8 T cells in ankylosing spondylitis. There are a few counts of this clonotype. The antigen is not known. A junction boundary mismatches the germline segment, possibly from a read error. CDR1 DFQATT and CDR2 SNEGSKA come from the germline V gene (reference sequence). CDR3 size: 16 residues. From the 5' RACE reads, TCRdb called clonotypes with MiXCR, one entry per CDR3 protein. The data contain 200,000 to 250,000 distinct CDR3 sequences, roughly 10% of them seen just once; the ten biggest clones take up 5.5% to 8%. Study results and limitations: Disease-linked clones, CD8+, were relatively rare in peripheral blood. There was a TCR beta motif, made of several highly homologous variants, that appeared characteristic of ankylosing spondylitis blood.

The rearrangement uses TRBV20-1 and TRBJ2-1; 11 bases align to TRBD1. Sequenced sample: blood, either unsorted or a sorted T cell fraction (not recorded which). The TCR was taken from a male donor with ankylosing spondylitis or in good health (not recorded which). The DNA for the CDR3 is TGCTGTGCTAGTAGGGTTCTCGGGACAGGGGGCAATGAGCAGTTCTTC. Its protein product is CCASRVLGTGGNEQFF.